Listed below are T cell receptor beta chains from one sample, sequenced in a study of preoperative IRX-2 immunotherapy in early breast cancer. TCRdb keeps only in-frame clones here, not all; method: immunoSEQ multiplex PCR. This sample yields roughly 43,000 clones, of which around 96% are seen a single time; roughly 1.6% belongs to the top ten. The sequencing here drew on tumor tissue, taken after IRX-2 immunotherapy. These TCRs come from a human donor with breast cancer. CDR3s include the opening cysteine and the closing phenylalanine or tryptophan. The order of the fields is J gene, clone size, V gene, D gene, CDR3 protein, CDR3 DNA. A D gene is named only where the DNA matches it firmly. Clone size is given for some rows only: seen once, a few or many times, or a class if the clone is expanded.

>TRBJ2-3|-|TRBV5-1|TRBD2
CASSLESSGGAGSTDTQYF
TGCGCCAGCAGCTTGGAGAGTAGCGGGGGGGCCGGGAGCACAGATACGCAGTATTTT
>TRBJ1-5|-|TRBV18|TRBD1
CASSRGQGFDQPQHF
TGTGCCAGCTCACGCGGACAGGGGTTCGATCAGCCCCAGCATTTT
>TRBJ2-7|-|TRBV20-1|-
CSARGSYEQYF
TGCAGTGCCAGGGGCTCCTACGAGCAGTACTTC
>TRBJ1-2|-|TRBV7-9|-
CASSFGGTTGYGYTF
TGTGCCAGCAGCTTCGGGGGGACTACAGGCTATGGCTACACCTTC
>TRBJ2-2|-|TRBV19|-
CASSYNTGELFF
TGTGCCAGTAGCTACAACACCGGGGAGCTGTTTTTT
>TRBJ1-4|-|TRBV28|-
CASSHNEKLFF
TGTGCCAGCAGCCACAATGAAAAACTGTTTTTT
>TRBJ2-7|-|TRBV6-6|-
CASSYSIEQYF
TGTGCCAGCAGTTATTCGATCGAGCAGTACTTC
>TRBJ1-3|-|TRBV5-5|TRBD1
CASSLGQGILSGNTIYF
TGTGCCAGCAGCTTAGGACAGGGCATTCTCTCTGGAAACACCATATATTTT
>TRBJ2-3|-|TRBV28|-
CASSVLVDTQYF
TGTGCCAGCAGTGTCTTGGTAGATACGCAGTATTTT
>TRBJ2-1|-|TRBV18|-
CASSPGYASSYNEQFF
TGTGCCAGCTCACCAGGCTACGCCAGCTCCTACAATGAGCAGTTCTTC
>TRBJ2-7|-|TRBV5-4|-
CASSLASGNYEQYF
TGTGCCAGCAGCTTGGCGTCAGGGAACTACGAGCAGTACTTC
>TRBJ2-2|-|TRBV9|TRBD2
CASTTGTSGVGELFF
TGTGCCAGCACTACCGGGACTAGCGGGGTCGGGGAGCTGTTTTTT
>TRBJ1-1|-|TRBV5-5|-
CASEARGVNTEAFF
TGTGCCAGCGAGGCTCGGGGGGTGAACACTGAAGCTTTCTTT
>TRBJ1-5|-|TRBV30|TRBD1
CAWSPGTGEQPQHF
TGTGCCTGGAGTCCCGGGACAGGGGAACAGCCCCAGCATTTT
>TRBJ2-2|-|TRBV2|TRBD1
CASSDGTGYTGELFF
TGTGCCAGCAGTGATGGGACAGGGTACACCGGGGAGCTGTTTTTT
>TRBJ2-5|-|TRBV13|-
CASSLEPPGVGRAETQYF
TGTGCCAGCAGCTTAGAGCCCCCCGGGGTCGGGCGGGCAGAGACCCAGTACTTC
>TRBJ1-6|once|TRBV6-1|-
CASITDRSYNSPLHF
TGTGCCAGCATCACGGACCGGTCCTATAATTCACCCCTCCACTTT
>TRBJ1-3|-|TRBV9|-
CASSDQGPGNTIYF
TGTGCCAGCAGCGATCAGGGGCCTGGAAACACCATATATTTT
>TRBJ1-6|-|TRBV18|-
CASSNFDSINSPLHF
TGTGCCAGCTCAAACTTCGACAGTATAAATTCACCCCTCCACTTT
>TRBJ2-7|-|TRBV4-1|TRBD2
CASSQVTAGGNYEQYF
TGCGCCAGCAGCCAAGTGACAGCGGGAGGGAACTACGAGCAGTACTTC
>TRBJ1-3|few|TRBV6-5|-
CASIPPGGNTIYF
TGTGCCAGCATCCCACCGGGGGGAAACACCATATATTTT
>TRBJ1-1|-|TRBV11-2|-
CASSLRAGKPEAFF
TGTGCCAGCAGCCTGCGGGCGGGCAAACCTGAAGCTTTCTTT
>TRBJ2-7|-|TRBV30|-
CAWSSAFGGELHEQYF
TGTGCCTGGAGTTCCGCATTTGGCGGGGAGCTCCACGAGCAGTACTTC
>TRBJ1-4|-|TRBV6-5|TRBD1
CASSLVRGVEKLFF
TGTGCCAGCAGTTTAGTCAGGGGGGTTGAAAAACTGTTTTTT
>TRBJ1-2|once|TRBV6-1|-
CASSERPPWGYTF
TGTGCCAGCAGTGAACGGCCCCCCTGGGGCTACACCTTC
>TRBJ2-4|-|TRBV7-8|TRBD2
CASSLDGHVGGGAKNIQYF
TGTGCCAGCAGCTTGGATGGTCATGTCGGGGGGGGAGCCAAAAACATTCAGTACTTC
>TRBJ2-2|-|TRBV5-1|TRBD1
CASSLTGQGAWAGELFF
TGCGCCAGCAGCTTGACGGGACAGGGGGCATGGGCCGGGGAGCTGTTTTTT
>TRBJ2-3|-|TRBV5-1|-
CASTLGGNTDTQYF
TGCGCCAGCACACTGGGCGGGAACACAGATACGCAGTATTTT
>TRBJ2-3|-|TRBV7-8|TRBD2
CASSLNLAGVGTDTQYF
TGTGCCAGCAGCTTAAACCTAGCGGGAGTAGGGACAGATACGCAGTATTTT
>TRBJ2-7|-|TRBV6-5|-
CASSHPGGRAREQYF
TGTGCCAGCAGCCACCCAGGAGGGCGGGCTCGCGAGCAGTACTTC
>TRBJ2-2|-|TRBV29-1|-
CSVERDSNTGELFF
TGCAGCGTTGAGCGGGATTCGAACACCGGGGAGCTGTTTTTT
>TRBJ1-1|-|TRBV10-3|-
CAISKGRDTEAFF
TGTGCCATCAGTAAGGGGCGAGACACTGAAGCTTTCTTT
>TRBJ2-6|-|TRBV19|-
CASSGFGGANVLTF
TGTGCCAGTAGTGGATTTGGTGGGGCCAACGTCCTGACTTTC
>TRBJ1-6|-|TRBV28|-
CASNLSNSPLHF
TGTGCCAGCAACCTCAGTAATTCACCCCTCCACTTT
>TRBJ2-1|-|TRBV19|TRBD2
CASSGGYNEQFF
TGTGCCAGTAGCGGGGGGTACAATGAGCAGTTCTTC
>TRBJ2-3|-|TRBV9|-
CASSVGPKDTQYF
TGTGCCAGCAGCGTAGGGCCGAAGGATACGCAGTATTTT
>TRBJ2-7|-|TRBV4-2|-
CASSQGGPVAYEQYF
TGTGCCAGCAGCCAAGGGGGGCCAGTAGCCTACGAGCAGTACTTC
>TRBJ2-1|-|TRBV9|-
CASSVTQGTYNEQFF
TGTGCCAGCAGCGTAACCCAGGGAACCTACAATGAGCAGTTCTTC
>TRBJ2-6|few|TRBV4-1|TRBD1
CASSQLGQGEAAGANVLTF
TGCGCCAGCAGCCAACTTGGACAGGGAGAGGCTGCTGGGGCCAACGTCCTGACTTTC
>TRBJ2-3|-|TRBV19|TRBD1
CASRPAGTGSTDTQYF
TGTGCCAGCAGACCCGCCGGGACAGGGAGCACAGATACGCAGTATTTT
>TRBJ2-7|-|TRBV27|TRBD2
CASSFSGGSYEQYF
TGTGCCAGCAGTTTCAGCGGGGGCTCCTACGAGCAGTACTTC
>TRBJ2-2|-|TRBV10-1|-
CASSHDSKNTGELFF
TGCGCCAGCAGCCACGACAGCAAGAACACCGGGGAGCTGTTTTTT
>TRBJ1-1|-|TRBV19|-
CASRGLGGTEAFF
TGTGCCAGTAGGGGGCTGGGGGGGACTGAAGCTTTCTTT
>TRBJ2-4|-|TRBV11-1|-
CASSLGRGSDIQYF
TGTGCCAGCAGCTTAGGGCGGGGAAGTGACATTCAGTACTTC